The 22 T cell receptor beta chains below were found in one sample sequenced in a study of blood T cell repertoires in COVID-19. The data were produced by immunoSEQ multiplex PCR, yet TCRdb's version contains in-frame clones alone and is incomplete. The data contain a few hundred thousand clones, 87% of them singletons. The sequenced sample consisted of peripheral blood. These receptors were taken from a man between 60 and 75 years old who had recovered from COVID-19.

CDR3: CASSRGGALGQPQHF. The CDR3 DNA follows: TGTGCCAGCAGCCGGGGGGGGGCGCTTGGTCAGCCCCAGCATTTT. This chain links TRBV9 with TRBJ1-5; perhaps TRBD1 as D (6 bases). The CDR3 sequence is 15 residues long. V dropped 4 bases and J dropped 6 bases, with 17 bases sitting between them. Germline CDR1 reads SGDLS; CDR2 reads YYNGEE.

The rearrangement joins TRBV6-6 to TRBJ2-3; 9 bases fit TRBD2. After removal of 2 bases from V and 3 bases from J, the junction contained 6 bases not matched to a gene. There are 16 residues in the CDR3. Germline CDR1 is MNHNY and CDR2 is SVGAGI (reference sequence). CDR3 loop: CASSYSAGGPTDTQYF. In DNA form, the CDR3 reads TGTGCCAGCAGTTACAGCGCGGGGGGGCCAACAGATACGCAGTATTTT.

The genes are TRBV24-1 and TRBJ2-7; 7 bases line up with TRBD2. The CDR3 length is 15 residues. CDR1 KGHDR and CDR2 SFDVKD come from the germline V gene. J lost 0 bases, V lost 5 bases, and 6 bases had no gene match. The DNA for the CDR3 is TGTGCCACCAGTGCCTCCGGGACTACCTCCTACGAGCAGTACTTC. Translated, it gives CATSASGTTSYEQYF.

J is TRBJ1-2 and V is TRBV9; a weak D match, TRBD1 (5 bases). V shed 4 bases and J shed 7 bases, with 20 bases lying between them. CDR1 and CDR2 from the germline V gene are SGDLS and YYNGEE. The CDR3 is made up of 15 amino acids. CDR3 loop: CASSPMGGGESGYTF. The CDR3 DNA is TGTGCCAGCAGCCCGATGGGGGGTGGGGAATCTGGCTACACCTTC. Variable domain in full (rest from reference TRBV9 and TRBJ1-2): DSGVTQTPKHLITATGQRVTLRCSPRSGDLSVYWYQQSLDQGLQFLIQYYNGEERAKGNILERFSAQQFPDLHSELNLSSLELGDSALYFCASSPMGGGESGYTFGSGTRLTVV.

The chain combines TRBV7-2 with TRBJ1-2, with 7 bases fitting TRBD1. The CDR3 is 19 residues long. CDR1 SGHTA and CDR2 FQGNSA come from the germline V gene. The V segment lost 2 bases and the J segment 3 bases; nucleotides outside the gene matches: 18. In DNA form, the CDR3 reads TGTGCCAGCAGCTTAAATAATCCAATGGTCGTCGACAGGGACTATGGCTACACCTTC. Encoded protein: CASSLNNPMVVDRDYGYTF.

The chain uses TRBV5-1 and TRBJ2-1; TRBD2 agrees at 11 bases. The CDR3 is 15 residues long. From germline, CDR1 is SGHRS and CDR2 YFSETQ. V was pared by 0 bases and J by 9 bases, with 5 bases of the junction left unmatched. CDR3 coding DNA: TGCGCCAGCAGCTTGGGGTTAGCGGGAGGGGTTGAGCAGTTCTTC. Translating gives CASSLGLAGGVEQFF.

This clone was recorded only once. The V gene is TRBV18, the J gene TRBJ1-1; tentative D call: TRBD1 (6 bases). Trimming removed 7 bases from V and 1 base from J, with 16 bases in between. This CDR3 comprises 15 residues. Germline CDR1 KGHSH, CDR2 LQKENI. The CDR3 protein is CASLPGGLGNTEAFF. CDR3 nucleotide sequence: TGTGCCAGCTTACCGGGGGGGCTCGGGAACACTGAAGCTTTCTTT.

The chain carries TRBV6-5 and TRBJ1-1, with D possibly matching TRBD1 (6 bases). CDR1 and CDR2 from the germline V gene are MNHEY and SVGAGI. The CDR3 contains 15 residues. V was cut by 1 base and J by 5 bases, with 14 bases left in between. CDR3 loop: CASSYYRGARTEAFF. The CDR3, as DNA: TGTGCCAGCAGTTACTACCGGGGGGCGAGGACTGAAGCTTTCTTT.

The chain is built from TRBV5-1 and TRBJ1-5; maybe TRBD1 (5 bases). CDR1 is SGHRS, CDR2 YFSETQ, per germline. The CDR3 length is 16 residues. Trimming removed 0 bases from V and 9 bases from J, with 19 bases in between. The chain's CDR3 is CASSLGTGGGNGPQHF. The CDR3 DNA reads TGCGCCAGCAGCTTGGGTACTGGGGGAGGGAATGGGCCCCAGCATTTT.

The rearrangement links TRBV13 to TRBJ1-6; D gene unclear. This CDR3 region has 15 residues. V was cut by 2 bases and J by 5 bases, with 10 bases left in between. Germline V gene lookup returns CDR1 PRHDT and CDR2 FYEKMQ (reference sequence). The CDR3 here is CASSLRSRNNSPLHF. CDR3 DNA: TGTGCCAGCAGCTTACGCTCCAGAAATAATTCACCCCTCCACTTT.

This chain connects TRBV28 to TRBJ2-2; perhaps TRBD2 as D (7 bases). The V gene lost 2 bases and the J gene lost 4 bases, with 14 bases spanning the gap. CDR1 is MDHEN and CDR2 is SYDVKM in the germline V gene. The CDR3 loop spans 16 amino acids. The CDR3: CASSLGGGSGTGELFF. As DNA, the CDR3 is TGTGCCAGCAGTTTAGGCGGGGGCTCGGGCACCGGGGAGCTGTTTTTT.

CDR3 nucleotide sequence: TGTGCCAGCAGCCCAAGACAGGGACCTGGAAACACCATATATTTT. Encoded protein: CASSPRQGPGNTIYF. The V gene is TRBV7-2, the J gene TRBJ1-3; 7 positions match TRBD1. Germline V lookup: CDR1 SGHTA, CDR2 FQGNSA. There are 15 residues in the CDR3. Trimming at V came to 5 bases and at J to 2 bases, leaving 6 bases not matched to a gene.

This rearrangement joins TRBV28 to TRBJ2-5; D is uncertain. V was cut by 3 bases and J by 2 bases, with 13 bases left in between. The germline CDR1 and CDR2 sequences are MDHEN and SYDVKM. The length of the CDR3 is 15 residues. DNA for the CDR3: TGTGCCAGCAGTTTCTTATCGTCCAGTCAAGAGACCCAGTACTTC. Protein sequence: CASSFLSSSQETQYF.

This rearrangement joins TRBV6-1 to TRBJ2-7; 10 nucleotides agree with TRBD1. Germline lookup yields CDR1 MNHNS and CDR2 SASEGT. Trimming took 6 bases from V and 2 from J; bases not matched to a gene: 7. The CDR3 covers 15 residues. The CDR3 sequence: CASRDAGTGAYEQYF. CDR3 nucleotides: TGTGCCAGCAGAGATGCCGGGACAGGGGCCTACGAGCAGTACTTC.

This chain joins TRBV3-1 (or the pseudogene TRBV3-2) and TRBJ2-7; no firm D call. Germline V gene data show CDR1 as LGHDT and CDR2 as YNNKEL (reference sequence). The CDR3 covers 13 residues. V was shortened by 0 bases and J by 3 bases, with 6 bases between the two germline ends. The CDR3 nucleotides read TGTGCCAGCAGCCAAGAGGGCAGCTACGAGCAGTACTTC. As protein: CASSQEGSYEQYF.

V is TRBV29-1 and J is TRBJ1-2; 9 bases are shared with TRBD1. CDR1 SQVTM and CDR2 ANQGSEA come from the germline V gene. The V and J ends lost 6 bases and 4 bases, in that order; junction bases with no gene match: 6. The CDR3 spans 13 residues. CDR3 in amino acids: CSVLQGAGYGYTF. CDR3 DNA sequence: TGCAGCGTCCTACAGGGGGCGGGCTATGGCTACACCTTC.

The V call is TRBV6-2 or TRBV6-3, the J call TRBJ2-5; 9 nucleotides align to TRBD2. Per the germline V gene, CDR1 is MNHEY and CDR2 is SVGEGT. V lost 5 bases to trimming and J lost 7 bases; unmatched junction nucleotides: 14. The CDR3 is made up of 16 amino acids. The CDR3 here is CASSPPRVAGEGTQYF. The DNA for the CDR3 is TGTGCCAGCAGTCCACCCAGGGTAGCGGGAGAGGGGACCCAGTACTTC.

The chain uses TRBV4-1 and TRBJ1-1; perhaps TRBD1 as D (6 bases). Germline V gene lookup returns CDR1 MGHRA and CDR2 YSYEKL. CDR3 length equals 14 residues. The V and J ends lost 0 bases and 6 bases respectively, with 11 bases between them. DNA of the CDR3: TGCGCCAGCAGCCAAGAAACAGGGAGAGCTGAAGCTTTCTTT. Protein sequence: CASSQETGRAEAFF.

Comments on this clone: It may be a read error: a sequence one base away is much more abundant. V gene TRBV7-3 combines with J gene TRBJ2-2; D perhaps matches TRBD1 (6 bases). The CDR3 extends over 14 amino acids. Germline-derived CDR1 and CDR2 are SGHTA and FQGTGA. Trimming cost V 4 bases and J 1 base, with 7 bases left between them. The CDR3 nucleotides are TGTGCCAGCAGCTCACAGGGGAACACCGGGGAGCTGTTTTTT. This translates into CASSSQGNTGELFF.

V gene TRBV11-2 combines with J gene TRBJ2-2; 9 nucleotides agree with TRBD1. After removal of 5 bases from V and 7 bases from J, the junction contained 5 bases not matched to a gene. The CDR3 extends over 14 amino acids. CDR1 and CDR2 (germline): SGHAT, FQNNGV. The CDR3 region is CASSAQGAGGELFF. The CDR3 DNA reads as TGTGCCAGCAGCGCACAGGGGGCTGGCGGGGAGCTGTTTTTT.

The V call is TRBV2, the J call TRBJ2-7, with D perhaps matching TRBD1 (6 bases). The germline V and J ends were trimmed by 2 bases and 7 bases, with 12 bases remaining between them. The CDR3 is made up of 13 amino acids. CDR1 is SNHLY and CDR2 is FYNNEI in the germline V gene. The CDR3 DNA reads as TGTGCCAGCAGTGAACAGGGGATCAGAGAGCAGTACTTC. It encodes CASSEQGIREQYF.

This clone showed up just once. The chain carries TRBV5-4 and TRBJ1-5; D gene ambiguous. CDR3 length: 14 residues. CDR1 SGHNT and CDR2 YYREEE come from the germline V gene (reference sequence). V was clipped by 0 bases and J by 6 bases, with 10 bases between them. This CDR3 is CASSLVGSGQPQHF. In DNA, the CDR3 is TGTGCCAGCAGCTTGGTTGGGTCAGGTCAGCCCCAGCATTTT.